The rows below give T cell receptor beta chains drawn from one sample of a study of cytomegalovirus exposure and HLA in healthy donors. Clones were read by immunoSEQ multiplex PCR, and TCRdb kept only the in-frame ones, dropping some. The data show 300,000 to 350,000 clones, approximately 85% seen once. The source material was PBMCs. Receptors were obtained from a man aged 30 to 45 in good health and CMV-seronegative. Each CDR3 is given with its conserved first and last residue. A D gene is named only where the DNA matches it firmly. The size field is filled for only some rows; it gives once, few, many or a size class.

V	size	D	J	DNA	CDR3
TRBV27	.	TRBD1	TRBJ1-6	TGTGCCAGCAAAATCCGGGACAGGGACAATTCACCCCTCCACTTT	CASKIRDRDNSPLHF
TRBV7-8	.	.	TRBJ1-1	TGTGCCAGCAGCTTAAACGGGGGGCGCGGCACTGAAGCTTTCTTT	CASSLNGGRGTEAFF
TRBV13	.	TRBD2	TRBJ2-1	TGTGCCAGCAGCCCGAAATCTAGCGGGGTAAGCTCCTACAATGAGCAGTTCTTC	CASSPKSSGVSSYNEQFF
TRBV18	once	TRBD1	TRBJ1-5	TGTGCCAGCTCACTGGGGACAGGGGGCAATCAGCCCCAGCATTTT	CASSLGTGGNQPQHF
TRBV5-1	once	TRBD1	TRBJ1-1	TGCGCCAGCAGCGGGGGACAGCAAGTTGAAGCTTTCTTT	CASSGGQQVEAFF
TRBV30	few	TRBD1	TRBJ1-1	TGTGCCTGGGGACAGGGTCTGGCTTTCTTT	CAWGQGLAFF
TRBV6-1	.	.	TRBJ1-2	TGTGCCAGCAGTGAAGACATACATGACTATGGCTACACCTTC	CASSEDIHDYGYTF
TRBV7-9	.	.	TRBJ1-1	TGTGCCAGCAGCTTCATGACAGAGGCAGCTTTCTTT	CASSFMTEAAFF
TRBV9	.	.	TRBJ2-1	.	CASSVGEGTDPLFF
TRBV27	.	TRBD2	TRBJ2-7	TGTGCCAGCACCCCCCAGCGGGGCGCCTACGAGCAGTACTTC	CASTPQRGAYEQYF
TRBV27	.	TRBD1	TRBJ1-2	TGTGCCAGCAGTTTTACAGGGGGCAAGAGACACTATGGCTACACCTTC	CASSFTGGKRHYGYTF
TRBV4-1	.	.	TRBJ2-1	TGCGCCAGCAGCCTGAAAAAGGCGGGCAATGAGCAGTTCTTC	CASSLKKAGNEQFF
TRBV6-1	.	TRBD1	TRBJ1-2	TGTGCCAGCAGTCCCATTACAGGGGGAGTGGGTGGCTACACCTTC	CASSPITGGVGGYTF
TRBV5-6	.	.	TRBJ2-7	TGTGCCAGCAGGGGGTCGGGGATTCGGGCCTCCTACGAGCAGTACTTC	CASRGSGIRASYEQYF
TRBV27	.	.	TRBJ1-1	TGTGCCAGCAGTTTCCGTGAGAGCAACCCTGAAGCTTTCTTT	CASSFRESNPEAFF
TRBV19	.	.	TRBJ1-4	TGTGCCAGTAGTACCGGACTGAGAAATGAAAAACTGTTTTTT	CASSTGLRNEKLFF
TRBV7-9	few	TRBD2	TRBJ2-7	TGTGCCAGCAGCTCCGGAGGGACTAGCGGGGGTTACGAGCAGTACTTC	CASSSGGTSGGYEQYF
TRBV29-1	.	TRBD1	TRBJ1-1	TGCAGCGCACGGAGGGACAGGCTTAGAGAAGAAGCTTTCTTT	CSARRDRLREEAFF
TRBV4-1	.	.	TRBJ2-7	TGCGCCAGCAGCCAGCTCGCACTCGTCCCCTACGAGCAGTACTTC	CASSQLALVPYEQYF
TRBV6-1	.	.	TRBJ1-4	TGTGCCAGCAGTGAACAGGGTGCAACTAATGAAAAACTGTTTTTT	CASSEQGATNEKLFF
TRBV4-1	.	.	TRBJ2-7	TGCGCCAGCAGCCAAGATGCACGAGGATACGAGCAGTACTTC	CASSQDARGYEQYF
TRBV9	.	.	TRBJ2-1	TGTGCCAGCAGCGTAGTGCGGGGGCCGTTCAATGAGCAGTTCTTC	CASSVVRGPFNEQFF
TRBV10-3	.	TRBD2	TRBJ2-7	TGTGCCATCAGCACCGGGACTAGCGTCCACGAGCAGTACTTC	CAISTGTSVHEQYF
TRBV15	.	TRBD2	TRBJ2-2	TGTGCCACCAGCAGAGAATGGGGGATAGCGGGCGGGGAGCTGTTTTTT	CATSREWGIAGGELFF
TRBV5-4	.	TRBD1	TRBJ2-3	TGTGCCAGCAGCCCGGGTCAGGGGGTTTCGGGCACAGATACGCAGTATTTT	CASSPGQGVSGTDTQYF
TRBV6-5	.	TRBD1	TRBJ2-7	TGTGCCAGCAGCACGGGGGACAGGGGGTCCTACGAGCAGTACTTC	CASSTGDRGSYEQYF
TRBV25-1	few	.	TRBJ1-4	TGTGCCAGCAGTGATCATTCGGGAGAAAAACTGTTTTTT	CASSDHSGEKLFF
TRBV29-1	.	.	TRBJ1-2	TGCAGCGTTGAAGATAACAGGGCGGGCTATGGCTACACCTTC	CSVEDNRAGYGYTF
TRBV7-9	.	TRBD2	TRBJ2-3	TGTGCCCTCCGGGAGGGGACCCGGGGCACAGATACGCAGTATTTT	CALREGTRGTDTQYF
TRBV27	.	TRBD1	TRBJ1-1	TGTGCCAGCAGGTCTCCTCTGACAGGGATGACTGAAGCTTTCTTT	CASRSPLTGMTEAFF
TRBV9	.	.	TRBJ1-1	TGTGCCAGCAGCGCCCCGCAGGATTTCTTT	CASSAPQDFF
TRBV7-2	.	.	TRBJ1-3	TGTGCCAGCAGCTTATACAGGTTGTCTGGAAACACCATATATTTT	CASSLYRLSGNTIYF
TRBV7-9	.	.	TRBJ1-2	TGTGCCAGCAGCTTAGGCGGGACGGAACTCGAAACTTATGGCTACACCTTC	CASSLGGTELETYGYTF
TRBV7-2	.	TRBD1	TRBJ2-7	TGTGCCAGCAGCATTGGGCCGGGACAGGGGGATTTC	CASSIGPGQGDF
TRBV10-1	.	.	TRBJ2-3	TGCGCCAGCAGTGATGAGTCCACAGATACGCAGTATTTT	CASSDESTDTQYF
TRBV14	.	TRBD1	TRBJ1-1	TGTGCCAGCAGCCCGTCTCGGACAGGGGGCGACGCTGAAGCTTTCTTT	CASSPSRTGGDAEAFF
TRBV6-5	.	.	TRBJ1-4	TGTGCCAGCAGACTACACCACGCAACTAATGAAAAACTGTTTTTT	CASRLHHATNEKLFF
TRBV6-5	once	TRBD1	TRBJ1-6	TGTGCCAGCAGTTACTGGACAGGGGATAATTCACCCCTCCACTTT	CASSYWTGDNSPLHF